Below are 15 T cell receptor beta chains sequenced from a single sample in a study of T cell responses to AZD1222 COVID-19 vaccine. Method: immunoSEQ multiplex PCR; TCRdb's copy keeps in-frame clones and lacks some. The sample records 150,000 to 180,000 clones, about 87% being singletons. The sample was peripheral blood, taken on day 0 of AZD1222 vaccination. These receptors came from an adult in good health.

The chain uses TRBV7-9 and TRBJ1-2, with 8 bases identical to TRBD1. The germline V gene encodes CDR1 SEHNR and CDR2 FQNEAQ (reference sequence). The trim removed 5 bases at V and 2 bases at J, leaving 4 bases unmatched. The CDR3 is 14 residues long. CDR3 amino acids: CASSPRTGNYGYTF. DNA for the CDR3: TGTGCCAGCAGCCCGAGGACAGGGAACTATGGCTACACCTTC.

The CDR3 region is CASSRFGLYTDTQYF. The DNA for the CDR3 is TGTGCCAGCAGCCGTTTCGGCCTATACACAGATACGCAGTATTTT. The chain has TRBV6-5 and TRBJ2-3; D is uncertain. V dropped 6 bases and J dropped 2 bases, with 15 bases sitting between them. This CDR3 has 15 residues. From germline, CDR1 is MNHEY and CDR2 SVGAGI.

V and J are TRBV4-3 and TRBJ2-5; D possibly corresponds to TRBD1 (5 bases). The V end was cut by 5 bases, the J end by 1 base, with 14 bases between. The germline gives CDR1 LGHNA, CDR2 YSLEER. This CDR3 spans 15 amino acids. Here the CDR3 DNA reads TGCGCCAGCAGCTCATCTCGACAGCTCCAAGAGACCCAGTACTTC. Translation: CASSSSRQLQETQYF.

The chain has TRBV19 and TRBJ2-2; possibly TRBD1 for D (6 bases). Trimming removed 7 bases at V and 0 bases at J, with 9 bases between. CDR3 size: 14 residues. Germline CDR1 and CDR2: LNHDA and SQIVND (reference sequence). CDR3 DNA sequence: TGTGCCAGTATGAGGACAGCGAACACCGGGGAGCTGTTTTTT. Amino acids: CASMRTANTGELFF.

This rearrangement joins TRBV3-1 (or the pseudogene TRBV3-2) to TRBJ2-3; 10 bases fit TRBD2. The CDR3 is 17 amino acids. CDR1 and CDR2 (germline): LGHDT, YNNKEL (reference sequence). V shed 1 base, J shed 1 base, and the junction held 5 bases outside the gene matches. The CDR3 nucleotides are TGTGCCAGCAGCCAAGGACGGCTAGCGGGGGGCACAGATACGCAGTATTTT. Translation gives CASSQGRLAGGTDTQYF.

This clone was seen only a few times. The CDR3 DNA sequence: TGTGCCAGCAGCTTGGCTGGAGCTTCTGGGGCCAACGTCCTGACTTTC. It is translated as CASSLAGASGANVLTF. The gene calls are TRBV5-4 and TRBJ2-6; no firm D call. CDR3 length equals 16 residues. The germline V gene has CDR1 SGHNT and CDR2 YYREEE (reference sequence). Trimming cost V 0 bases and J 1 base, with 8 bases left between them.

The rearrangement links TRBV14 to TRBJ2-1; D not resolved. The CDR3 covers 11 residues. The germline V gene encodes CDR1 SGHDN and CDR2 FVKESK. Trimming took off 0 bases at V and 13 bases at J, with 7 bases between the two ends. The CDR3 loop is CASSQEREQFF. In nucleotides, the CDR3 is TGTGCCAGCAGCCAAGAAAGGGAACAGTTCTTC.

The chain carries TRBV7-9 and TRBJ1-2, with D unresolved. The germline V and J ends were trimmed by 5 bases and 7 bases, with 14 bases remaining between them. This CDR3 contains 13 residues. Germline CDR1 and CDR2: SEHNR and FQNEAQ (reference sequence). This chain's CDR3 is CASSRLRDGGYTF. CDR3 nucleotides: TGTGCCAGCAGCCGGCTTAGGGATGGTGGCTACACCTTC.

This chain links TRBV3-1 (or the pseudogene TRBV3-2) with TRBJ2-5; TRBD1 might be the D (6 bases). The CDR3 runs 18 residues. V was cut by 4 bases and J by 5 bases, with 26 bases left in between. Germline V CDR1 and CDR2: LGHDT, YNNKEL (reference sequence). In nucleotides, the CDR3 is TGTGCCAGCAGCCTCAAAGGGGCGTGCAGGGACATTCCTGAGACCCAGTACTTC. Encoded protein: CASSLKGACRDIPETQYF.

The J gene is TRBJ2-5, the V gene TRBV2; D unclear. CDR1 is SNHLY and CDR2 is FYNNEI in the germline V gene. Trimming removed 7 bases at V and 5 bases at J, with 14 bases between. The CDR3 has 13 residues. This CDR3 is CASKVAVKETQYF. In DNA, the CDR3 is TGTGCCAGCAAAGTTGCGGTCAAGGAGACCCAGTACTTC.

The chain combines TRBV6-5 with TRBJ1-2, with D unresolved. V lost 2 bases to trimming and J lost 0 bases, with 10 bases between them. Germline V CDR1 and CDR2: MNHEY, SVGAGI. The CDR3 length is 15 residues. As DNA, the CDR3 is TGTGCCAGCAGTTACCGGGCAGACGCTAACTATGGCTACACCTTC. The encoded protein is CASSYRADANYGYTF.

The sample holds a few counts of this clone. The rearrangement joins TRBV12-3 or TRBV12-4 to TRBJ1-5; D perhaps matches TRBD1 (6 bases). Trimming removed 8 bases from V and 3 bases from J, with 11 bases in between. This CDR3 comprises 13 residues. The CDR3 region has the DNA TGTGCCAGCGCCAGGGGATTCAATCAGCCCCAGCATTTT. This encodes CASARGFNQPQHF.

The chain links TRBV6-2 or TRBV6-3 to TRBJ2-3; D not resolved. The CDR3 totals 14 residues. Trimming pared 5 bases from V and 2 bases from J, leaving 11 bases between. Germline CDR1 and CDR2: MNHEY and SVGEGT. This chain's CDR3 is CASSPATSTDTQYF. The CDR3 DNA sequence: TGTGCCAGCAGTCCCGCGACGTCCACAGATACGCAGTATTTT.

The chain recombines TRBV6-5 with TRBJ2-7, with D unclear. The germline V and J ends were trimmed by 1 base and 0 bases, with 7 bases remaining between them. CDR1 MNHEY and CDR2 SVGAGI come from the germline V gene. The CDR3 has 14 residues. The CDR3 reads CASSYLTDSYEQYF. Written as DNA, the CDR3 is TGTGCCAGCAGTTACTTGACGGACTCCTACGAGCAGTACTTC.

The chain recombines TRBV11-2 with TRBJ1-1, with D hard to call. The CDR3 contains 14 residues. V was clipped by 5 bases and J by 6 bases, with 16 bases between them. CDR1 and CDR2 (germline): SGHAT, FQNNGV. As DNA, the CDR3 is TGTGCCAGCAGCCTCTTTCTCCCAAGGGCTGAAGCTTTCTTT. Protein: CASSLFLPRAEAFF. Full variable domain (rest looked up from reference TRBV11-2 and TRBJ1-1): EAGVAQSPRYKIIEKRQSVAFWCNPISGHATLYWYQQILGQGPKLLIQFQNNGVVDDSQLPKDRFSAERLKGVDSTLKIQPAKLEDSAVYLCASSLFLPRAEAFFGQGTRLTVV.